These 14 T cell receptor beta chains came from one sample sequenced in a study of HIV-infected children after antiretroviral therapy interruption (dated by TCRdb to the late 2010s). Library preparation used 3' RACE. Sequencing was carried out with an Illumina MiSeq. TCR libraries were built from RNA using a 3' RACE protocol with unique molecular identifiers to correct PCR amplification bias. TCRdb applied fastp at Q25 and MiXCR to the public reads, then kept only in-frame beta chains. CDR3 protein duplicates are merged, each entry listing the most common genes and DNA. Here the sample has approximately 89,000 distinct CDR3 sequences; about 7.2% occur a single time. The ten top clones hold roughly 1.1% of the sample. According to the study, the label for this sample's treatment or condition signals: PENTA 11 planned treatment interruption arm or continuous ART arm. The sequencing here drew on CD45RA+ CD4+ T cells from PBMCs, pooled from several time points, taken from a donor given antiretroviral therapy, either interrupted or continuous. This specimen's cell subset or site label, interpreted: naive CD4+ CD45RA+ CD45RO- T cells. All receptors derive from a pool of human donors with HIV.

Ten or more counts support this clonotype. V usage is TRBV12-3 or TRBV12-4 and J usage is TRBJ2-7, with no clear D. The length of the CDR3 is 13 residues. The V and J ends lost 5 bases and 7 bases respectively, with 15 bases between them. The CDR3 loop is CASSPGRAGEQYF. In DNA form, the CDR3 reads TGTGCCAGCAGTCCCGGACGGGCTGGGGAGCAGTACTTC.

The table lists this clonotype with many counts. V and J are TRBV2 and TRBJ1-1; tentative D call: TRBD1 (6 bases). V lost 2 bases, J lost 0 bases, and 7 bases lay in between. Germline CDR1 SNHLY, CDR2 FYNNEI. This CDR3 contains 14 residues. DNA of the CDR3: TGTGCCAGCAGTGAACAGGGGATGAACACTGAAGCTTTCTTT. This encodes CASSEQGMNTEAFF.

This clonotype was seen a few times. The chain couples TRBV7-2 to TRBJ2-2; D is unclear. CDR1 and CDR2 from the germline V gene are SGHTA and FQGNSA. Trimming removed 3 bases at V and 2 bases at J, with 7 bases between. The CDR3 spans 14 residues. CDR3 coding DNA: TGTGCCAGCAGCTTCGGCACAAACACCGGGGAGCTGTTTTTT. Translation gives CASSFGTNTGELFF.

The chain carries TRBV12-3 or TRBV12-4 and TRBJ1-1; D not resolved. Trimming took off 5 bases at V and 1 base at J, with 14 bases between the two ends. This CDR3 contains 15 residues. CDR3: CASSLQDLPNTEAFF. The CDR3, as DNA: TGTGCCAGCAGTCTCCAGGACCTCCCGAACACTGAAGCTTTCTTT.

This clonotype appeared many times. The chain couples TRBV7-2 to TRBJ1-1; 8 nucleotides agree with TRBD1. Germline lookup yields CDR1 SGHTA and CDR2 FQGNSA. J gave up 3 bases and V 2 bases, and 5 bases lay outside the gene matches. The CDR3 is made up of 15 amino acids. The CDR3 DNA reads TGTGCCAGCAGCTTACCCGGACAGGGTTACACTGAAGCTTTCTTT. Translating gives CASSLPGQGYTEAFF.

Within the sample, this clonotype is medium-sized. CDR3 region: CASSRYRAESNQPQHF. DNA of the CDR3: TGTGCCAGCAGCAGGTACAGGGCCGAGAGCAATCAGCCCCAGCATTTT. V is TRBV5-6 and J is TRBJ1-5, with D maybe TRBD1 (6 bases). Germline V gene data show CDR1 as SGHDT and CDR2 as YYEEEE. The CDR3 loop spans 16 amino acids. V lost 4 bases, J lost 1 base, and 15 bases lay in between.

This clonotype was observed at least ten times. J is TRBJ1-2 and V is TRBV28; tentatively, D is TRBD1 (5 bases). In germline, CDR1 is MDHEN, CDR2 SYDVKM. Trimming removed 2 bases at V and 3 bases at J, with 10 bases between. CDR3 length: 14 amino acids. The CDR3 spells CASSLQPGYYGYTF. The CDR3 nucleotides read TGTGCCAGCAGTTTACAGCCAGGGTACTATGGCTACACCTTC.

This clonotype came up many times. CDR3 sequence (DNA): TGTGCAGCCGGGACAGGCGACGGGAGCACAGATACGCAGTATTTT. Its protein is CAAGTGDGSTDTQYF. The chain has TRBV19 and TRBJ2-3; 8 nucleotides line up with TRBD1. Germline assignment: CDR1 LNHDA and CDR2 SQIVND (reference sequence). The CDR3 totals 15 residues.

This clonotype was recorded many times. The chain carries TRBV12-3 or TRBV12-4 and TRBJ1-5; 9 positions agree with TRBD1. V was clipped by 10 bases and J by 2 bases; unmatched bases: 9. This CDR3 is 15 amino acids long. The CDR3 sequence: CAITGTGLGNQPQHF. CDR3 DNA sequence: TGTGCCATCACTGGGACAGGGCTGGGCAATCAGCCCCAGCATTTT.

This clonotype has only a few counts. The rearrangement joins TRBV29-1 to TRBJ1-5; 9 bases map to TRBD1. This CDR3 has 13 residues. The germline CDR1 and CDR2 sequences are SQVTM and ANQGSEA. With V trimmed by 4 bases and J by 7 bases, 5 bases remained unmatched. The CDR3 nucleotides read TGCAGCGTTGGTAAGGGGACAGGGCAGCCCCAGCATTTT. It encodes CSVGKGTGQPQHF.

This clonotype is labeled as medium-sized. The rearrangement links TRBV7-2 to TRBJ2-5; 8 bases match TRBD2. This CDR3 has 15 amino acids. The germline gives CDR1 SGHTA, CDR2 FQGNSA. The junction had 11 bases not matched to a gene; V was cut back by 4 bases and J by 7 bases. The CDR3 DNA reads as TGTGCCAGCAGCTCCCCCGCGGGGGGCATGGGGACCCAGTACTTC. This encodes CASSSPAGGMGTQYF.

Comments on this clonotype: Given a much more abundant clone one base away, this may be a read error. The chain is built from TRBV11-1 and TRBJ2-7; tentatively, D is TRBD1 or TRBD2 (6 bases each). This CDR3 spans 15 amino acids. CDR1 and CDR2 from the germline V gene are SGHAT and FQDESV (reference sequence). Between the trimmed V and J ends, which lost 0 bases and 4 bases, there was a span of 13 bases. The CDR3 DNA is TGTGCCAGCAGCTTAGCGCTCGGGGGCGAGTACGAGCAGTACTTC. Its protein is CASSLALGGEYEQYF.

This clonotype was recorded a few times. This chain uses TRBV12-5 with TRBJ2-5; 8 bases match TRBD2. The germline gives CDR1 LGHNT, CDR2 FRNRAP. Trimming took 0 bases from V and 5 from J; bases not matched to a gene: 17. The CDR3 is 19 residues long. CDR3 sequence (DNA): TGTGCTAGTGGTTTGGTACTCGGGGGGGCGAATTTCAAGGAGGAGACCCAGTACTTC. It specifies CASGLVLGGANFKEETQYF.

This clonotype has at least ten counts. In nucleotides, the CDR3 is TGTGCCAGCAGCTTAGCAGGGGCATACACTGAAGCTTTCTTT. Protein product: CASSLAGAYTEAFF. V usage is TRBV11-3 and J usage is TRBJ1-1, with a weak D call TRBD1 (6 bases). The V gene's germline CDR1 is SGHNT and CDR2 YENEEA. V was pared by 1 base and J by 3 bases, with 9 bases between. The CDR3 consists of 14 residues.